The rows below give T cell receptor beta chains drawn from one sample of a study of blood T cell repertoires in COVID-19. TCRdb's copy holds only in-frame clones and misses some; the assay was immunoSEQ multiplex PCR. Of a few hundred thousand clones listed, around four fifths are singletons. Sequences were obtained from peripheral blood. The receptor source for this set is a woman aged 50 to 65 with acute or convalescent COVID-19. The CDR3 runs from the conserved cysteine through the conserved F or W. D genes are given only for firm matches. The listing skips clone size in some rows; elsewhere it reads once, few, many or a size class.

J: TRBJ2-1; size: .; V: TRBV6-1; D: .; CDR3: CASSEVAESYNEQFF; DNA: TGTGCCAGCAGTGAAGTAGCGGAGTCCTACAATGAGCAGTTCTTC
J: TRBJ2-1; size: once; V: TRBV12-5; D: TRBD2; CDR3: CASGLALAGVYNEQFF; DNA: TGTGCTAGTGGTTTGGCACTAGCGGGGGTGTACAATGAGCAGTTCTTC
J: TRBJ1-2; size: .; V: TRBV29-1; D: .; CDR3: CSVGNGHYGYTF; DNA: TGCAGCGTTGGTAATGGCCACTATGGCTACACCTTC
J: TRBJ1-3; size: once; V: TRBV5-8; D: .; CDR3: CASSSGTTTSGNTIYF; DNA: TGTGCCAGCAGCTCCGGGACTACTACTTCTGGAAACACCATATATTTT
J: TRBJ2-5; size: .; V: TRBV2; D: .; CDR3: CASRTEIQETQYF; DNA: TGTGCCAGCCGCACGGAGATCCAAGAGACCCAGTACTTC
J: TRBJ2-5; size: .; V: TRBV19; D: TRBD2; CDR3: CASSSLAGGGETQYF; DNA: TGTGCCAGTAGTTCGTTAGCGGGAGGCGGAGAGACCCAGTACTTC
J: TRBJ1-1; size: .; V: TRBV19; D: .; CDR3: CASEGPGNTEAFF; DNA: TGTGCCTCGGAGGGGCCGGGGAACACTGAAGCTTTCTTT
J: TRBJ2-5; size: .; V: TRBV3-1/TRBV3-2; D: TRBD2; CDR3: CASSQGGASGAQETQYF; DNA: TGTGCCAGCAGCCAAGGCGGGGCTAGCGGGGCACAAGAGACCCAGTACTTC
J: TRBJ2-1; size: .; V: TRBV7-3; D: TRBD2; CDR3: CASSPRSSGSRDEQFF; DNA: TGTGCCAGCAGCCCCCGGTCTAGCGGGAGTAGGGATGAGCAGTTCTTC
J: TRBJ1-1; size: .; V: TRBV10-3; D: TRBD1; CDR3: CAIRPDRGNTEAFF; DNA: TGTGCCATCAGGCCGGACAGGGGGAACACTGAAGCTTTCTTT
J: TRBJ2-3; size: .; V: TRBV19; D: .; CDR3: CASSISGTQTDTQYF; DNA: TGTGCCAGTAGTATATCCGGGACACAGACAGATACGCAGTATTTT
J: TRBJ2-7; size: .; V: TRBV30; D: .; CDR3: CAWGTGSLSYEQYF; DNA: TGTGCCTGGGGTACAGGGTCTCTTTCCTACGAGCAGTACTTC
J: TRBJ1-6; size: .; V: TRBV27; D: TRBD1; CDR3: CASRAQGISYNSPLHF; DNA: TGTGCCAGCAGAGCACAGGGGATCTCCTATAATTCACCCCTCCACTTT
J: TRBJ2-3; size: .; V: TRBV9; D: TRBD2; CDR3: CASSVSRPGGTDTQYF; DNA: TGTGCCAGCAGCGTCTCTAGGCCCGGGGGGACAGATACGCAGTATTTT
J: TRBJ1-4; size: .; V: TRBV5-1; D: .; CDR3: CASSLNSWPREKLFF; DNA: TGCGCCAGCAGCTTGAACAGCTGGCCCCGGGAAAAACTGTTTTTT
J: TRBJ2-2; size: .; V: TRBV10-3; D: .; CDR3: CAISESTENTGELFF; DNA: TGTGCCATCAGTGAGTCGACAGAGAACACCGGGGAGCTGTTTTTT
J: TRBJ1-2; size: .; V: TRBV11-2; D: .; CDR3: CASSSEGDGYTF; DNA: TGTGCCAGCAGCTCCGAGGGGGATGGCTACACCTTC
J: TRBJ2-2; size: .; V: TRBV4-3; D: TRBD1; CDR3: CASSQEGDRANTGELFF; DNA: TGCGCCAGCAGCCAAGAAGGGGACAGGGCTAACACCGGGGAGCTGTTTTTT
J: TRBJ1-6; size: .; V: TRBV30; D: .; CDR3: CAWSWGVNSPLHF; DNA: TGTGCCTGGAGTTGGGGGGTTAATTCACCCCTCCACTTT
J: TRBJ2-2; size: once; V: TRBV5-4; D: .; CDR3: CASSPRTANTGELFF; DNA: TGTGCCAGCAGCCCCAGGACAGCGAACACCGGGGAGCTGTTTTTT
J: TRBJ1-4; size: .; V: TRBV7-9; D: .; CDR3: CASSLAYRQLNEKLFF; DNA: TGTGCCAGCAGCTTAGCGTATCGACAGCTTAATGAAAAACTGTTTTTT
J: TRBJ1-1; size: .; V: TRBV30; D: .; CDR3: CAWSDRAMNTEAFF; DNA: TGTGCCTGGAGTGACAGGGCCATGAACACTGAAGCTTTCTTT
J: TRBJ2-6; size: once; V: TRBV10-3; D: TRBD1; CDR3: CAISPGQGIEGANVLTF; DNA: TGTGCCATCAGTCCGGGACAGGGTATAGAAGGGGCCAACGTCCTGACTTTC
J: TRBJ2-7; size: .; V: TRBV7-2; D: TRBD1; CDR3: CASSLDDRGFFISYEQYF; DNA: TGTGCCAGCAGCTTAGACGACAGGGGGTTTTTTATCTCCTACGAGCAGTACTTC
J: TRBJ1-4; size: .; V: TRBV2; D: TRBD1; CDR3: CASSSRTGGPTNEKLFF; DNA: TGTGCCAGCAGCTCGCGGACAGGGGGCCCAACTAATGAAAAACTGTTTTTT
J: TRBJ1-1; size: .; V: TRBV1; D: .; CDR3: CTSSRTGLGETHTENTEAFF; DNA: TGCACCAGCAGCCGGACAGGACTGGGTGAGACCCACACTGAGAACACTGAAGCTTTCTTT
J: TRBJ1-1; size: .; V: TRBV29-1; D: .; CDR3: CSVAVDMNTEAFF; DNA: TGCAGCGTTGCGGTGGACATGAACACTGAAGCTTTCTTT
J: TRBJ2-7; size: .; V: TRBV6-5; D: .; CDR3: CASRESESSYEQYF; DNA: TGTGCCAGCAGGGAGTCAGAATCCTCCTACGAGCAGTACTTC